This T cell receptor beta chain came from a study of T cell repertoires in cytomegalovirus infection. General observations from the study: The response measured ex vivo was dominated by TCR beta clonotypes (HLA-C-restricted and CMV-specific).

To note about this clonotype: What it binds is not known.

TCRdb reprocessed the reads via MiXCR and lists one record per CDR3 protein. Of fewer than 550,000 distinct CDR3 sequences listed, about 11% are singletons. The CDR3 runs 12 residues. Trimming pared 6 bases from V and 8 bases from J, leaving 14 bases between. CDR1 DFQATT and CDR2 SNEGSKA come from the germline V gene (reference sequence). The gene calls are TRBV20-1 and TRBJ2-1; D is perhaps TRBD2 (5 bases). Input material: PBMCs. This clonotype was obtained from a human donor in good health (CMV status not recorded). Some clones in this sample may be carry-over from other donors' samples. The CDR3 nucleotides are TGCAGTGCGGGCGGGTTAAGCGATGAGCAGTTCTTC. The encoded protein is CSAGGLSDEQFF.